The text below deals with one T cell receptor (beta chain). A single count supports this clone. Its antigen is still unknown. No much larger clonotype is one base removed from it; base qualities were not supplied. Another Seattle source contributed samples from volunteer blood donors who had recovered from COVID-19. The collaborating institutions used their own protocols to collect whole blood in K2EDTA tubes. For TCRbeta analysis, collaborators shipped samples as frozen whole blood, isolated PBMCs, or DNA extracted from either of those sample types. Trimming leaves V shorter by 4 bases and J shorter by 8 bases, with the junction holding 9 bases beyond the gene matches. From a lookup of the germline V gene, CDR1 and CDR2 are SGHRS and YFSETQ. From its cysteine to its phenylalanine, the CDR3 spans 15 amino acids. Only the CDR3 portion is preserved as DNA: 45 bases, with reading frame beginning at the first base.

This record comes from a study of blood T cell repertoires in COVID-19 (dated by TCRdb to between 2020 and 2021). General notes on the study: Samples covering the acute and convalescent phases of COVID-19 were provided by collaborators in the United States, Italy and Spain. Where available, HLA class I and class II types were taken from metadata supplied by the sample provider and were not determined by assay-based typing. The dataset comprised deeply sampled blood TCRbeta repertoires from subjects exposed to, actively infected with, or recovered from COVID-19. A freely available public database, intended as a resource for researchers studying the immune response to SARS-CoV-2, is where the repertoires were released. The sample metadata nearly always contained a de-identified subject ID, COVID-19 status, age in years and sex. Samples came from the ongoing ImmuneRACE study (first 160 participants) plus 1,254 subjects from 6 global collaborators. The material from the prospective study consisted of cDNA or gDNA derived from T cells, B-cell-depleted T cells, or PBMCs. Overall study results and their limits: The quantity of clinical and demographic metadata differed by source and by participant and was supplied without curation.

TCRbeta CDR3 regions were amplified from genomic DNA by means of the immunoSEQ Assay, a bias-controlled multiplex PCR. The published analysis was carried out like this. The number of nucleated cells in each sample was estimated from the amplification of reference gene primers within the assay. Sequence reads were collapsed and filtered to measure the absolute abundance of every unique TCRbeta CDR3 rearrangement. For each sample, productive Simpson clonality was calculated as the square root of Simpson's diversity index across productive rearrangements. TCRdb holds this immuneACCESS table with in-frame rearrangements only. Some clones are missing; in checked studies, unresolved V genes explain under half, and the rest has no known cause. For V, J and clone size, that table is used; D and trimming come from the DNA. Counted in this sample were about 240,000 clones; more than 75% of them appeared once. 0.99% of the sample is in the top ten clones.

The receptor chain draws on TRBV5-1 and TRBJ1-5, with 10 junctional bases fitting TRBD1. The receptor comes from a woman in her forties who had recovered from COVID-19. The source material was peripheral blood. In nucleotides, the sequence is TGCGCCAGCAGCGGGGGGACAGGGGCGAATGAGCCCCAGCATTTT. It is translated as CASSGGTGANEPQHF.